This TCR beta chain was documented in a study of blood T cell repertoires in COVID-19. Turning to the study itself: COVID-19 samples, acute and convalescent, were from the United States, Italy and Spain. The cDNA or gDNA used as material had been derived from T cells, B-cell-depleted T cells, or PBMCs.

Germline trimming cut 0 bases from V and 0 bases from J; bases unmatched to any gene: 3. Germline V gives CDR1 SGHRS, CDR2 YFSETQ. The CDR3 sequence is 15 residues long. Per the original methods: The assay estimated nucleated cells by amplifying reference gene primers. Clones were read by immunoSEQ multiplex PCR, and TCRdb kept only the in-frame ones, dropping some. D and trimming were read from the DNA, whereas the V and J calls and clone size are those reported in that table. The sample lists under 45,000 clones, about 87% occurring once. The gene calls are TRBV5-1 and TRBJ2-7; 7 bases match TRBD1. The clonotype comes from a human donor in a cohort sampled during active COVID-19. The material sequenced was peripheral blood. Here the CDR3 DNA reads TGCGCCAGCAGCTTGGACGGGACAGCCTCCTACGAGCAGTACTTC. The encoded protein is CASSLDGTASYEQYF.